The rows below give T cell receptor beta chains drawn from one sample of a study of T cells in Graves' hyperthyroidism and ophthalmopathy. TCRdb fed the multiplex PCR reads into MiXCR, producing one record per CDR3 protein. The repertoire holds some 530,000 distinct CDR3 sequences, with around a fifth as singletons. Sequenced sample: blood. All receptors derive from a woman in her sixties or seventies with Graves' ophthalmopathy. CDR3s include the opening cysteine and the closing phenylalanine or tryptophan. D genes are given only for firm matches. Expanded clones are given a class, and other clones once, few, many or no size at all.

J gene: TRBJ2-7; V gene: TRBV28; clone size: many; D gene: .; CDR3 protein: CATFLGIPYEQYF; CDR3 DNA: TGTGCCACCTTTTTGGGCATCCCCTACGAGCAGTACTTC
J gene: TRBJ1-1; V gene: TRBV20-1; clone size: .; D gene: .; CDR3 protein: CRADWTDLGNTEAFF; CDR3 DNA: TGCAGGGCAGATTGGACGGACCTTGGGAACACTGAAGCTTTCTTT
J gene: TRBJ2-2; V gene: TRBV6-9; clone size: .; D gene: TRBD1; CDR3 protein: CASSYGTGNTGELFF; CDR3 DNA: TGTGCCAGCAGTTACGGGACAGGGAACACCGGGGAGCTGTTTTTT
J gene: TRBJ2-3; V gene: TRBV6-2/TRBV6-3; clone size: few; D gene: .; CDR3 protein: CASQVGADTQYF; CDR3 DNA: TGTGCCAGCCAGGTTGGTGCAGATACGCAGTATTTT
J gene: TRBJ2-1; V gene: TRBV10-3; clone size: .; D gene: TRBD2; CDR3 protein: CAISETAGLAYNEQFF; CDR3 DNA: TGTGCCATCAGTGAGACTGCGGGACTAGCCTACAATGAGCAGTTCTTC
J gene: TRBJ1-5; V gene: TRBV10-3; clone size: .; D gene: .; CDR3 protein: CAISDLTANQPQHF; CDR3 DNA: TGTGCCATCAGTGATCTGACAGCGAATCAGCCCCAGCATTTT
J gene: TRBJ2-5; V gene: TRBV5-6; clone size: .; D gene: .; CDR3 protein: CASSLDPQVPMTQYF; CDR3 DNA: TGTGCCAGCAGCTTGGATCCACAGGTACCTATGACCCAGTACTTC
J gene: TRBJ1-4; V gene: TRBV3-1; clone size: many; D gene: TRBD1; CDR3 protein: CASSRQGANEKLFF; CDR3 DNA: TGTGCCAGCAGCCGACAGGGGGCTAATGAAAAACTGTTTTTT
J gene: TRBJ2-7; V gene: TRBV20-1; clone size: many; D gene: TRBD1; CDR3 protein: CSADRGSRSGEQYF; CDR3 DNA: TGCAGTGCTGACAGGGGGTCTAGATCTGGCGAGCAGTACTTC
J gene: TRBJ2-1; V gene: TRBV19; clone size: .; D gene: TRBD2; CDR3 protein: CASSVVVAGYNEQFF; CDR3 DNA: TGTGCCAGTTCAGTTGTCGTAGCGGGATACAATGAGCAGTTCTTC
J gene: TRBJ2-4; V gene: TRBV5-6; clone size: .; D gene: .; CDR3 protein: CASSFLKGDPKNIQYF; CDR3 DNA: TGTGCCAGCAGCTTTCTGAAAGGGGATCCCAAAAACATTCAGTACTTC
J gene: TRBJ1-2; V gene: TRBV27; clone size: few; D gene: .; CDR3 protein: CASSPYGGNYGYTF; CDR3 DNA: TGTGCCAGCAGCCCATATGGGGGGAACTATGGCTACACCTTC
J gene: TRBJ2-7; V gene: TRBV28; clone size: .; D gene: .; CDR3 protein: CASSLGRGYEDEQYF; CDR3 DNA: TGTGCCAGCAGCTTAGGTCGGGGGTATGAAGACGAGCAGTACTTC
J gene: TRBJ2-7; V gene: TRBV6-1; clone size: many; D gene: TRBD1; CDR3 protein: CASRISDRAYEQYF; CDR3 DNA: TGTGCCTCCAGGATAAGTGACAGGGCCTACGAGCAGTACTTC
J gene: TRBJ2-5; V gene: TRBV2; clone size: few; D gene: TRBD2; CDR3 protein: CASRASGEETQYF; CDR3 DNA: TGTGCCAGCAGGGCTAGCGGGGAAGAGACCCAGTACTTC
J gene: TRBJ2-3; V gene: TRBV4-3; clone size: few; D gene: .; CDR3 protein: CASSQDWRGADTQYF; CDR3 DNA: TGCGCCAGCAGCCAAGATTGGAGGGGGGCAGATACGCAGTATTTT
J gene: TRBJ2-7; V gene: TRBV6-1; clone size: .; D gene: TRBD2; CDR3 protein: CASSQPPSGSYEQYF; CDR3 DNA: TGTGCCAGCAGTCAGCCTCCTAGCGGTTCCTACGAGCAGTACTTC
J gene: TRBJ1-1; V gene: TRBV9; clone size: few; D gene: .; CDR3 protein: CASSVDPTGNMNTEAFF; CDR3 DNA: TGTGCCAGCAGCGTAGATCCGACGGGTAACATGAACACTGAAGCTTTCTTT
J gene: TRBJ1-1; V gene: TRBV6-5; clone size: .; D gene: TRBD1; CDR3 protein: CASSSRGGTVEAFF; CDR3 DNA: TGTGCCAGCAGTTCACGGGGGGGGACAGTAGAAGCTTTCTTT
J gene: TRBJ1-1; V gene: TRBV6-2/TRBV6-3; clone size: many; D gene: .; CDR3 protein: CASSYFQTRSTEAFF; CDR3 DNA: TGTGCCAGCAGTTATTTCCAAACGAGGAGTACTGAAGCTTTCTTT
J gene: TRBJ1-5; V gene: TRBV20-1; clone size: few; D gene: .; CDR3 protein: CSARDSGSTDTQHF; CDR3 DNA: TGCAGTGCTAGAGATAGCGGGAGCACAGATACGCAGCATTTT
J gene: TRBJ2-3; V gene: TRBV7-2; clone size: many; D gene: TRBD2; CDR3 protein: CASSQFSGRTDTQYF; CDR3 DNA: TGTGCCAGCAGCCAATTTAGCGGGAGGACAGATACGCAGTATTTT
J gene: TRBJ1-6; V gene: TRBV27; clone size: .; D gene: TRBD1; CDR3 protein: CASSLETGGNNSPLHF; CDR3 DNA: TGTGCCAGCAGTCTCGAGACAGGGGGCAATAATTCACCCCTCCACTTT
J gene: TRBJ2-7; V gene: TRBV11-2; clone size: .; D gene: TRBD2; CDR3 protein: CASKSVRGLAAHEQYF; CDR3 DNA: TGTGCCAGCAAGTCCGTTAGAGGACTAGCGGCACACGAGCAGTACTTC
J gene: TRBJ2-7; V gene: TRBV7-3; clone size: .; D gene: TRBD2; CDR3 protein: CASSSGREGTYLSYEQYF; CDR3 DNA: TGTGCCAGCAGCTCGGGAAGGGAGGGGACCTATCTCTCCTACGAGCAGTACTTC
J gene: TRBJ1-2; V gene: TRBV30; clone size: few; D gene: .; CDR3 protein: CAWSVPWLSYGYTF; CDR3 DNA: TGTGCCTGGAGTGTACCCTGGTTGAGCTATGGCTACACCTTC
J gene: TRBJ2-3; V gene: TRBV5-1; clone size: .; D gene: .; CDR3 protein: CASSFRHGASTDTQYF; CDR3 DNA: TGCGCCAGCAGCTTCCGACACGGGGCGAGCACAGATACGCAGTATTTT
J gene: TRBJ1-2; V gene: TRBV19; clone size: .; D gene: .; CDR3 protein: CASSIGTPSNYGYTF; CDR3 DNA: TGTGCCAGTAGTATAGGGACACCGTCTAACTATGGCTACACCTTC
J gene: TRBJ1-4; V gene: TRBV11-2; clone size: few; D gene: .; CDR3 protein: CASSLWGRDEKLFF; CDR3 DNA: TGTGCCAGCAGCTTATGGGGGCGGGATGAAAAACTGTTTTTT
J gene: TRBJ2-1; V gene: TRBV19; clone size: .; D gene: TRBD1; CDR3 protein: CASKTGQGNYNEQFF; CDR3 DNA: TGTGCCAGCAAGACGGGACAGGGTAATTACAATGAGCAGTTCTTC
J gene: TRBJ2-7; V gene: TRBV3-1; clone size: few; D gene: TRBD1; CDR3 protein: CASSHPGQGLEQYF; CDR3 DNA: TGTGCCAGCAGCCACCCGGGACAGGGTCTCGAGCAGTACTTC
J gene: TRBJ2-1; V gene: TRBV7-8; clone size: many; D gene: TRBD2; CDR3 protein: CASSLAASGRGEQFF; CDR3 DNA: TGTGCCAGCAGCTTAGCGGCTAGCGGGAGAGGTGAGCAGTTCTTC
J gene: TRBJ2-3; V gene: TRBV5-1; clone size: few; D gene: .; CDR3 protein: CASGAGPGTDTQYF; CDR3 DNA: TGCGCCAGCGGGGCGGGACCCGGCACAGATACGCAGTATTTT
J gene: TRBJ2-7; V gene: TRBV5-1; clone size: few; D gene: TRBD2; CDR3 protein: CASTWGGGSYEQYF; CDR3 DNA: TGCGCCAGCACCTGGGGGGGAGGATCCTACGAGCAGTACTTC
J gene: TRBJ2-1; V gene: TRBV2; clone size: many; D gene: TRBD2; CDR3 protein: CASSSTSGRPSSYNEQFF; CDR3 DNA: TGTGCCAGCAGTTCGACTAGCGGGAGGCCAAGCTCCTACAATGAGCAGTTCTTC
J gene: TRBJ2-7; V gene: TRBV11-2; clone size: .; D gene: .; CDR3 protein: CASSLVFTDRSHEQYF; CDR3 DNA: TGTGCCAGCAGCTTAGTATTTACCGACAGGAGCCACGAGCAGTACTTC
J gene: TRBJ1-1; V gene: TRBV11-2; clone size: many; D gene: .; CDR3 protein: CASSLELGRMNTEAFF; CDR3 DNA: TGTGCCAGCAGCTTAGAACTCGGACGGATGAACACTGAAGCTTTCTTT
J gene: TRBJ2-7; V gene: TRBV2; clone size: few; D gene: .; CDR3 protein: CASRTQSYEQYF; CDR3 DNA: TGTGCCAGCAGGACCCAATCCTACGAGCAGTACTTC
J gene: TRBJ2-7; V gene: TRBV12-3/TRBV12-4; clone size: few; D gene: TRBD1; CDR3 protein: CASSPGYRGISYEQYF; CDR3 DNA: TGTGCCAGCAGCCCAGGGTACAGGGGGATTTCCTACGAGCAGTACTTC
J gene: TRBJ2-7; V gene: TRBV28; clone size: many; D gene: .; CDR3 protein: CASRGAPFSEQYF; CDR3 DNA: TGTGCCAGCAGGGGCGCCCCTTTTAGCGAGCAGTACTTC
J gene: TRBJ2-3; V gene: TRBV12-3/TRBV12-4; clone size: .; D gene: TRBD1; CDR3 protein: CASAIQGADTQYF; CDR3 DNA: TGTGCCAGCGCCATACAGGGGGCAGATACGCAGTATTTT
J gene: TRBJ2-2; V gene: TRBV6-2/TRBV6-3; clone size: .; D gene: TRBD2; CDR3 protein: CASSRLAGATGELFF; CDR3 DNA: TGTGCCAGCAGTCGACTAGCGGGAGCCACCGGGGAGCTGTTTTTT
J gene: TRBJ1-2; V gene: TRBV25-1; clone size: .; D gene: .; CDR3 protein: CASSEYRPTEAFLYGYTF; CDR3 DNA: TGTGCCAGCAGTGAATACCGCCCGACAGAGGCTTTTCTTTATGGCTACACCTTC
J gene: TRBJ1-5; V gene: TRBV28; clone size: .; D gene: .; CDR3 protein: CASSFRGRGNQPQHF; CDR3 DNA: TGTGCCAGCAGTTTTAGGGGCAGGGGCAATCAGCCCCAGCATTTT
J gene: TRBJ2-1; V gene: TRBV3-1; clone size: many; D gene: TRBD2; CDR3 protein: CASRLAGGDNEQFF; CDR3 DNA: TGTGCCAGCAGACTAGCGGGAGGAGATAATGAGCAGTTCTTC
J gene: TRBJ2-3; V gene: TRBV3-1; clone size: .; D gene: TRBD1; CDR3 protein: CASSQETGVTSTDTQYF; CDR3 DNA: TGTGCCAGCAGCCAAGAGACAGGGGTGACTAGCACAGATACGCAGTATTTT
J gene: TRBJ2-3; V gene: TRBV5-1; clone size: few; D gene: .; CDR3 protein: CASSLDAGSQYF; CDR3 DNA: TGCGCCAGCAGCTTGGATGCTGGGTCGCAGTATTTT
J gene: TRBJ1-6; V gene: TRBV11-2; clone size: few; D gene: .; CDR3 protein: CASSPWTAKNSPLHF; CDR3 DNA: TGTGCCAGCAGCCCTTGGACGGCGAAGAATTCACCCCTCCACTTT
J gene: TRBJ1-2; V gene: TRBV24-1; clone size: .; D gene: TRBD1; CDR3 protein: CATSEPGQGADYGYTF; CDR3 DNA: TGTGCCACCAGTGAGCCGGGACAGGGGGCGGACTATGGCTACACCTTC
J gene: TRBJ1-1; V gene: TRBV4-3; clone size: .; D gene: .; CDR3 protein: CASSQDLAATEAFF; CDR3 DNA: TGCGCCAGCAGCCAAGATCTGGCGGCGACTGAAGCTTTCTTT
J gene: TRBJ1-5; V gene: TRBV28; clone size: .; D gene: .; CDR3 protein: CASSFRGRGNNQPQHF; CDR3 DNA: TGTGCCAGCAGTTTCCGTGGCAGGGGAAACAATCAGCCCCAGCATTTT
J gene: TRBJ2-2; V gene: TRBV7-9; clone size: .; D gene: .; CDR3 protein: CASSLVATGELFF; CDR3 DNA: TGTGCCAGCAGCTTAGTCGCTACGGGGGAGCTGTTTTTT
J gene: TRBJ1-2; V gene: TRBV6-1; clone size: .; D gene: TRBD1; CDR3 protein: CASRDRPQTLYGYTF; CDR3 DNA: TGTGCCAGCAGGGACAGGCCACAGACCCTTTATGGCTACACCTTC
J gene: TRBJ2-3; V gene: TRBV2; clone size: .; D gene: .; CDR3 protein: CASSALGGRTTDTQYF; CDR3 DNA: TGTGCCAGCAGTGCGCTGGGGGGCCGAACCACAGATACGCAGTATTTT
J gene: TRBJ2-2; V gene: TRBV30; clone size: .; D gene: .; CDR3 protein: CAWSLLRSGTGELFF; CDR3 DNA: TGTGCCTGGAGTCTATTGCGTTCGGGTACCGGGGAGCTGTTTTTT
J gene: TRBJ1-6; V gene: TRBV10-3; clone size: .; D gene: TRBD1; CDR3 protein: CAISDGQGPNSPLHF; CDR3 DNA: TGTGCCATCAGTGATGGACAGGGGCCAAATTCACCCCTCCACTTT
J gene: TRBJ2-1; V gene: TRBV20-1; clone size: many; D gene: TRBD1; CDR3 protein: CSADNGQVHNEQFF; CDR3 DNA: TGCAGTGCTGATAACGGACAGGTGCACAATGAGCAGTTCTTC